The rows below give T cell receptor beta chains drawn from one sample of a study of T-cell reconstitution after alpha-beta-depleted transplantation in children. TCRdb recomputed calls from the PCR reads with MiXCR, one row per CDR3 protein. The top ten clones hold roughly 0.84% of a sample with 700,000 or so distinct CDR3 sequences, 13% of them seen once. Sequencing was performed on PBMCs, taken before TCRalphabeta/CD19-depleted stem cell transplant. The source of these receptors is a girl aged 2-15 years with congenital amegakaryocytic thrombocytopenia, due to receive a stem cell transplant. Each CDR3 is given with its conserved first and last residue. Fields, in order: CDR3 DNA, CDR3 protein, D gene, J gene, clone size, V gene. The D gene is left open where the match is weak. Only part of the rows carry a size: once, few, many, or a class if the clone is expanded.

cdr3_nt: TGTGCCAGCAGTTCGGGGAGCGAGCAGTACTTC
cdr3_aa: CASSSGSEQYF
d_call: .
j_call: TRBJ2-7
clone_size: many
v_call: TRBV6-5

cdr3_nt: TGTGCCAGCAGCCGTGATAGCACAGATACGCAGTATTTT
cdr3_aa: CASSRDSTDTQYF
d_call: .
j_call: TRBJ2-3
clone_size: many
v_call: TRBV7-6

cdr3_nt: TGTGCCAGCAGTTACGCCTGGGGCCGCCGCATGAACACTGAAGCTTTCTTT
cdr3_aa: CASSYAWGRRMNTEAFF
d_call: .
j_call: TRBJ1-1
clone_size: .
v_call: TRBV6-2/TRBV6-3

cdr3_nt: TGTGCCAGCAGTTCGCCGGGACTTCTCTACGAGCAGTACTTC
cdr3_aa: CASSSPGLLYEQYF
d_call: .
j_call: TRBJ2-7
clone_size: few
v_call: TRBV12-3/TRBV12-4

cdr3_nt: TGCAGCGTTGAGGCTGGCGGCCTACAAGAGACCCAGTACTTC
cdr3_aa: CSVEAGGLQETQYF
d_call: .
j_call: TRBJ2-5
clone_size: .
v_call: TRBV29-1

cdr3_nt: TGTGCCACCAGCAGAACTTCTTACCGGGACTACTACAATGAGCAGTTCTTC
cdr3_aa: CATSRTSYRDYYNEQFF
d_call: TRBD2
j_call: TRBJ2-1
clone_size: many
v_call: TRBV15

cdr3_nt: TGCAGTGCTAGCTCTAGCGGTGAGACCCAGTACTTC
cdr3_aa: CSASSSGETQYF
d_call: TRBD2
j_call: TRBJ2-5
clone_size: many
v_call: TRBV20-1

cdr3_nt: TGTGCCAGCAGCCGCAGAGGGAATCAAGAGACCCAGTACTTC
cdr3_aa: CASSRRGNQETQYF
d_call: .
j_call: TRBJ2-5
clone_size: .
v_call: TRBV7-9

cdr3_nt: TGTGCCAGACCAATTTCGAACACCGGGGAGCTGTTTTTT
cdr3_aa: CARPISNTGELFF
d_call: .
j_call: TRBJ2-2
clone_size: many
v_call: TRBV2

cdr3_nt: TGCGCCAGCAGCCACGGGGGGGTTGATGAGCAGTTCTTC
cdr3_aa: CASSHGGVDEQFF
d_call: TRBD2
j_call: TRBJ2-1
clone_size: .
v_call: TRBV4-1